What follows are 16 T cell receptor beta chains derived from one specimen sequenced in a study of cytomegalovirus exposure and HLA in healthy donors (dated by TCRdb to about 2017). Library preparation employed the immunoSEQ multiplex PCR assay. For the multiplex PCR, a mixture combining 60 forward primers for TCR Vbeta segments and 13 reverse primers for TCR Jbeta segments was used. TCRdb limited this immuneACCESS table to in-frame rearrangements with V and J called. A share of clones is missing; checked studies link under half to unresolved V genes, and the rest is unexplained. Recorded for this sample are 150,000 to 200,000 clones; roughly 80% of them occurred a single time. The ten most abundant clones make up around 0.98% of the sample. Sequenced material: PBMCs. These receptors all stem from a young man in good health and CMV-seronegative.

This chain joins TRBV7-6 and TRBJ2-7; tentative D call: TRBD2 (6 bases). From germline, CDR1 is SGHVS and CDR2 FNYEAQ. The CDR3 extends over 16 amino acids. The V end was cut by 0 bases, the J end by 7 bases, with 19 bases between. The CDR3 loop reads CASSLAAVSGEGEQYF. DNA of the CDR3: TGTGCCAGCAGCTTAGCCGCGGTGTCGGGGGAAGGAGAGCAGTACTTC.

The chain recombines TRBV11-2 with TRBJ1-3, with 9 bases identical to TRBD1. Germline-derived CDR1 and CDR2 are SGHAT and FQNNGV. The V segment lost 1 base and the J segment 0 bases; nucleotides outside the gene matches: 1. This CDR3 has 16 amino acids. The CDR3 here is CASSLGQGGSGNTIYF. The CDR3 nucleotides read TGTGCCAGCAGCTTAGGACAGGGGGGCTCTGGAAACACCATATATTTT.

V gene TRBV6-5 combines with J gene TRBJ2-5; 9 bases map to TRBD1. CDR3 size: 15 residues. The trim removed 2 bases at V and 3 bases at J, leaving 4 bases unmatched. Germline V lookup: CDR1 MNHEY, CDR2 SVGAGI. The CDR3, as DNA: TGTGCCAGCAGTTACCGGGGGGACAGGGAAGAGACCCAGTACTTC. Translation gives CASSYRGDREETQYF.

The rearrangement joins TRBV30 to TRBJ2-1, with TRBD2 as a possible D gene (5 bases). V was cut by 4 bases and J by 8 bases, with 15 bases left in between. There are 13 residues in the CDR3. The germline CDR1 and CDR2 sequences are GTSNPN and SVGIG (reference sequence). The CDR3 sequence is CAWNTRTGDEQFF. The CDR3 nucleotides read TGTGCCTGGAACACAAGGACTGGCGATGAGCAGTTCTTC.

This chain links TRBV27 with TRBJ2-7, with 9 bases identical to TRBD1. The CDR3 spans 15 residues. J was trimmed by 2 bases and V by 6 bases; bases with no gene match: 8. Germline-derived CDR1 and CDR2 are MNHEY and SMNVEV (reference sequence). The CDR3 here is CASRVRDRATYEQYF. CDR3 DNA: TGTGCCAGCAGAGTCCGGGACAGGGCGACCTACGAGCAGTACTTC.

V gene TRBV5-1 combines with J gene TRBJ2-5, with TRBD2 matching over 14 bases. The V gene's germline CDR1 is SGHRS and CDR2 YFSETQ. The trim removed 6 bases at V and 5 bases at J, leaving 9 bases unmatched. This CDR3 contains 16 residues. The CDR3 DNA reads TGCGCCAGCACCCCGACTAGCGGGAGGGCCGGGGAGACCCAGTACTTC. Residues: CASTPTSGRAGETQYF.

This chain links TRBV15 with TRBJ2-4, with 9 bases aligning to TRBD1. Germline lookup yields CDR1 LNHNV and CDR2 YYDKDF (reference sequence). The V gene end was trimmed by 3 bases and the J gene end by 8 bases; junction bases not matched to a gene: 5. This CDR3 has 14 amino acids. CDR3 bases: TGTGCCACCAGCAGCCAGGACAGGGGTGACATTCAGTACTTC. Translation: CATSSQDRGDIQYF.

The chain combines TRBV29-1 with TRBJ1-2; 7 positions match TRBD1. With V trimmed by 7 bases and J by 7 bases, 0 bases remained unmatched. Per germline, CDR1 SQVTM and CDR2 ANQGSEA. This CDR3 is 9 amino acids long. CDR3 nucleotides: TGCAGCGACAGGGGTGGCTACACCTTC. This encodes CSDRGGYTF.

This chain links TRBV15 with TRBJ2-1; maybe TRBD1 (7 bases). Trimming cost V 0 bases and J 5 bases, with 17 bases left between them. CDR1 and CDR2 from the germline V gene are LNHNV and YYDKDF (reference sequence). This CDR3 comprises 17 residues. Here the CDR3 DNA reads TGTGCCACCAGCAGAGATCGGGGGACAGCTAGGGACAATGAGCAGTTCTTC. Translating gives CATSRDRGTARDNEQFF.

V usage is TRBV7-9 and J usage is TRBJ2-3; D might be TRBD2 (7 bases). This CDR3 spans 16 amino acids. Trimming stripped 3 bases from V and 1 base from J, with 14 bases between. Germline V gene data show CDR1 as SEHNR and CDR2 as FQNEAQ (reference sequence). The CDR3 sequence is CASSLGGGGGTDTQYF. The CDR3 region has the DNA TGTGCCAGCAGCTTGGGAGGGGGGGGAGGCACAGATACGCAGTATTTT.

This clone was counted only a few times. The genes are TRBV18 and TRBJ1-1; D possibly corresponds to TRBD1 (5 bases). Germline V gives CDR1 KGHSH, CDR2 LQKENI. The CDR3 has 14 residues. Trimming took 5 bases from V and 2 from J, leaving 12 bases between them. In DNA, the CDR3 is TGTGCCAGCTCAGGACGACAGTTTAACACTGAAGCTTTCTTT. Translated, it gives CASSGRQFNTEAFF.

The chain couples TRBV21-1 to TRBJ2-7; the table names TRBD2, a call not compared with the DNA. TRBV21-1 is a pseudogene locus. CDR3 length equals 15 residues. The CDR3, as DNA: TGTGCCAGCGGACGACTTAGCGGGAGGCGGTACGAGCAGTACTTC. Its translation is CASGRLSGRRYEQYF.

This clone was seen once. The chain joins TRBV25-1 to TRBJ2-1, with D possibly matching TRBD1 (6 bases). The V gene lost 4 bases and the J gene lost 8 bases, with 15 bases spanning the gap. Per the germline V gene, CDR1 is MGHDK and CDR2 is SYGVNS. This CDR3 has 14 residues. The CDR3 region is CASSVPTGSHEQFF. For the CDR3, the DNA is TGTGCCAGCAGTGTCCCGACAGGCTCCCATGAGCAGTTCTTC.

This clone was seen a single time. The chain links TRBV18 to TRBJ2-5; 7 positions match TRBD1. V trimming: 4 bases; J trimming: 3 bases; junction bases outside the gene matches: 5. Germline V CDR1 and CDR2: KGHSH, LQKENI. CDR3 size: 14 residues. CDR3: CASSQGAGEETQYF. CDR3 DNA sequence: TGTGCCAGCTCACAGGGGGCTGGGGAAGAGACCCAGTACTTC.

The chain employs TRBV30 and TRBJ2-7; possible D gene TRBD2, 5 bases. The V end was cut by 1 base, the J end by 6 bases, with 19 bases between. The CDR3 is made up of 15 amino acids. Per germline, CDR1 GTSNPN and CDR2 SVGIG (reference sequence). The DNA for the CDR3 is TGTGCCTGGAGTGCCCACCCATTGGAGGACGGCGAGCAGTACTTC. Translating it yields CAWSAHPLEDGEQYF.

This clone was observed once. The chain has TRBV7-8 and TRBJ2-7, with unresolved D. Looked up from germline, CDR1 is SGHVS and CDR2 is FQNEAQ. This CDR3 comprises 16 residues. V was clipped by 4 bases and J by 7 bases, with 23 bases between them. The CDR3 here is CASSSRDLTPTREQYF. CDR3 sequence (DNA): TGTGCCAGCAGCTCTAGAGACTTAACCCCAACTCGGGAGCAGTACTTC.